The 24 T cell receptor beta chains listed next were all sequenced from one sample in a study of blood T cells in healthy people across ages. Sample-barcoded 5' priming and a J-beta primer mix drove a second PCR of roughly 6 to 12 cycles. In TCRdb, the 5' RACE reads were re-called with MiXCR into one record per CDR3 protein. The sample yields about 1 million distinct CDR3 sequences, under 55% seen once. The sequencing input was blood. All receptors derive from a woman aged 55-70 years in good health.

This clonotype was seen more than once but under ten times. The J gene is TRBJ2-7, the V gene TRBV6-6; no clear D. Germline lookup yields CDR1 MNHNY and CDR2 SVGAGI (reference sequence). This CDR3 contains 10 residues. The V and J ends lost 3 bases and 5 bases respectively, with 2 bases between them. The CDR3 sequence: CASSYDEQYF. Here the CDR3 DNA reads TGTGCCAGCAGTTATGACGAGCAGTACTTC.

Worth noting for this clonotype: Germline is not matched at one junction end, which may reflect a read error. This sequence joins TRBV13 and TRBJ2-3; D might be TRBD1 (5 bases). Germline values: CDR1 PRHDT, CDR2 FYEKMQ (reference sequence). This CDR3 is built from 13 residues. In DNA form, the CDR3 reads TGTGCTAGCAGCTTAGGGGCCCCAGGTACGCAGTATTTT. Translation gives CASSLGAPGTQYF.

The V and J genes are TRBV9 and TRBJ1-1; 8 bases match TRBD1. The germline CDR1 and CDR2 sequences are SGDLS and YYNGEE. The CDR3 extends over 15 amino acids. V shed 3 bases and J 2 bases; nucleotides not matched to a gene: 6. The CDR3 protein is CASSAQGQVNTEAFF. DNA of the CDR3: TGTGCCAGCAGCGCCCAGGGACAGGTTAACACTGAAGCTTTCTTT.

In DNA, the CDR3 is TGCAGCGTTGATCGGGGGGCGGGCGAGCAGTACTTC. Protein sequence: CSVDRGAGEQYF. The chain links TRBV29-1 to TRBJ2-7; a weak D match, TRBD2 (7 bases). The CDR3 runs 12 residues. V gave up 3 bases and J gave up 6 bases, with 12 bases separating them. Germline V gene lookup returns CDR1 SQVTM and CDR2 ANQGSEA.

The V call is TRBV20-1, the J call TRBJ2-3; a possible D gene is TRBD1 (6 bases). Germline CDR1 and CDR2: DFQATT and SNEGSKA (reference sequence). The CDR3 spans 15 residues. V shed 5 bases and J shed 5 bases, with 20 bases lying between them. The CDR3 DNA reads as TGCAGTGCTCAGGGGCGCAGCTTTTTGATAGATACGCAGTATTTT. This codes for CSAQGRSFLIDTQYF.

This rearrangement joins TRBV6-2 or TRBV6-3 to TRBJ2-7; D uncertain. CDR1 is MNHEY and CDR2 is SVGEGT in the germline V gene. Between the trimmed V and J ends, which lost 8 bases and 3 bases, there was a span of 14 bases. The CDR3 is made up of 13 amino acids. The CDR3 DNA is TGTGCCAGCCACTCGCCCACGCTCTACGAGCAGTACTTC. Amino acid sequence: CASHSPTLYEQYF.

The chain carries TRBV25-1 and TRBJ1-2; D is possibly TRBD1 (5 bases). V was pared by 8 bases and J by 0 bases, with 13 bases between. The CDR3 is 14 amino acids. From germline, CDR1 is MGHDK and CDR2 SYGVNS. CDR3 in amino acids: CASGRDGANYGYTF. The CDR3 coding sequence is TGTGCCAGCGGCCGGGACGGAGCTAACTATGGCTACACCTTC.

This clonotype was seen repeatedly, ten times or more. J is TRBJ2-7 and V is TRBV28; D unresolved. This CDR3 has 11 amino acids. V lost 4 bases and J 6 bases, leaving 7 bases between the germline ends. Germline loops: CDR1 MDHEN, CDR2 SYDVKM. The CDR3 coding sequence is TGTGCCAGCAGTTCACCGGGCGAGCAGTACTTC. Amino acids: CASSSPGEQYF.

Remarks on this clonotype: This clone may be a read error of a much larger clone one base away. This chain links TRBV5-1 with TRBJ2-7; 13 bases align to TRBD2. The CDR3 is 16 amino acids. Germline CDR1 is SGHRS and CDR2 is YFSETQ. The V segment lost 5 bases and the J segment 7 bases; nucleotides outside the gene matches: 12. CDR3 region: CASSNRTSGRYNEQYF. In nucleotides, the CDR3 is TGCGCCAGCAGTAACCGGACTAGCGGGAGATACAATGAGCAGTACTTC. Filled out from reference TRBV5-1 and TRBJ2-7, the complete variable domain reads KAGVTQTPRYLIKTRGQQVTLSCSPISGHRSVSWYQQTPGQGLQFLFEYFSETQRNKGNFPGRFSGRQFSNSRSEMNVSTLELGDSALYLCASSNRTSGRYNEQYFGPGTRLTVT.

This clonotype was recorded a few times. This chain joins TRBV9 and TRBJ2-1; D could derive from TRBD1 or TRBD2 (5 bases each). This CDR3 spans 14 amino acids. V lost 0 bases and J 5 bases, leaving 9 bases between the germline ends. The germline CDR1 and CDR2 sequences are SGDLS and YYNGEE. The CDR3, as DNA: TGTGCCAGCAGCGTAGGGGGGTCGGACAATGAGCAGTTCTTC. It yields the protein CASSVGGSDNEQFF.

The chain has TRBV28 and TRBJ2-1, with TRBD2 identical over 7 bases. CDR3 length: 21 residues. Germline CDR1 MDHEN, CDR2 SYDVKM. V lost 2 bases to trimming and J lost 3 bases; unmatched junction nucleotides: 22. This chain's CDR3 is CASSLVRLAELSPSYYNEQFF. The DNA of the CDR3 is TGTGCCAGCAGTTTAGTTCGGCTAGCGGAACTTAGCCCTTCCTACTACAATGAGCAGTTCTTC.

This clonotype was seen a handful of times. The chain has TRBV24-1 and TRBJ2-3, with D tentatively TRBD2 (6 bases). Germline CDR1 and CDR2: KGHDR and SFDVKD. This CDR3 spans 15 amino acids. V was shortened by 2 bases and J by 2 bases, with 10 bases between the two germline ends. The CDR3 DNA is TGTGCCACCAGTGATTCGGGACTCCCCACAGATACGCAGTATTTT. It yields the protein CATSDSGLPTDTQYF.

The V and J genes are TRBV6-2 or TRBV6-3 and TRBJ2-5; no reliable D call. Per the germline V gene, CDR1 is MNHEY and CDR2 is SVGEGT. Trimming removed 7 bases at V and 5 bases at J, with 11 bases between. The CDR3 covers 12 residues. CDR3 loop: CASKLGGETQYF. The CDR3 region has the DNA TGTGCCAGCAAGTTAGGTGGGGAGACCCAGTACTTC.

The DNA of the CDR3 is TGTGCCAGCAACGAGGGACTAGCGAAAGAGACCCAGTACTTC. Its translation is CASNEGLAKETQYF. The rearrangement links TRBV25-1 to TRBJ2-5, with 10 bases that match TRBD2. From germline, CDR1 is MGHDK and CDR2 SYGVNS. Trimming removed 7 bases from V and 3 bases from J; junction bases left unmatched: 5. The CDR3 is 14 residues long.

There are a few counts of this clonotype. The chain couples TRBV20-1 to TRBJ2-5; TRBD2 matches at 8 bases. Trimming cost V 4 bases and J 2 bases; bases outside gene matches: 15. The V gene's germline CDR1 is DFQATT and CDR2 SNEGSKA (reference sequence). This CDR3 contains 17 residues. CDR3 sequence reads: CSAKRVSGGLHQETQYF. CDR3 DNA: TGCAGTGCTAAGAGGGTGTCGGGAGGGCTGCATCAAGAGACCCAGTACTTC.

This clonotype was seen a handful of times. The chain has TRBV18 and TRBJ2-3; 10 nucleotides match TRBD2. The CDR3 runs 18 residues. The germline gives CDR1 KGHSH, CDR2 LQKENI. Trimming cost V 2 bases and J 0 bases; bases outside gene matches: 8. The DNA for the CDR3 is TGTGCCAGCTCACCAGAGCCAACTAGCGGGGCCAGCACAGATACGCAGTATTTT. It codes for CASSPEPTSGASTDTQYF. The entire variable domain, with the rest obtained from reference TRBV18 and TRBJ2-3, is as follows: NAGVMQNPRHLVRRRGQEARLRCSPMKGHSHVYWYRQLPEEGLKFMVYLQKENIIDESGMPKERFSAEFPKEGPSILRIQQVVRGDSAAYFCASSPEPTSGASTDTQYFGPGTRLTVL.

The rearrangement uses TRBV20-1 and TRBJ2-1; D gene uncertain. V lost 3 bases and J lost 8, with 8 bases in between. Germline CDR1 DFQATT, CDR2 SNEGSKA (reference sequence). The CDR3 runs to 11 residues. This chain's CDR3 is CSASRYDEQFF. DNA for the CDR3: TGCAGTGCTAGTCGGTACGATGAGCAGTTCTTC.

This clonotype has more than one count but fewer than ten. V is TRBV7-2 and J is TRBJ2-1; TRBD1 is a possible D gene (5 bases). Germline CDR1 SGHTA, CDR2 FQGNSA. Between the trimmed V and J ends, which lost 0 bases and 14 bases, there was a span of 14 bases. This CDR3 is 13 amino acids long. CDR3 region: CASSLAMQGREFF. In nucleotides, the CDR3 is TGTGCCAGCAGCTTAGCGATGCAGGGAAGGGAGTTCTTC.

This clonotype was seen only a few times. The V call is TRBV5-5, the J call TRBJ2-3; 12 bases align to TRBD1. The V segment lost 2 bases and the J segment 9 bases; nucleotides outside the gene matches: 7. This CDR3 comprises 15 residues. The V gene's germline CDR1 is SGHKS and CDR2 YYEKEE (reference sequence). The CDR3 reads CASSFGGQGAQTQYF. The CDR3 DNA reads TGTGCCAGCAGCTTCGGGGGACAGGGGGCTCAAACGCAGTATTTT.

The chain employs TRBV18 and TRBJ1-1, with a possible D match to TRBD1 (6 bases). Per germline, CDR1 KGHSH and CDR2 LQKENI. The CDR3 covers 14 residues. The V and J ends lost 2 bases and 7 bases respectively, with 14 bases between them. CDR3 sequence reads: CASSPDRIVFEAFF. The CDR3 nucleotides read TGTGCCAGCTCACCAGACAGGATAGTCTTTGAAGCTTTCTTT.

The V and J genes are TRBV6-6 and TRBJ2-1; tentative D call: TRBD1 (5 bases). The CDR3 consists of 15 residues. V gave up 6 bases and J gave up 9 bases, with 21 bases separating them. Germline values: CDR1 MNHNY, CDR2 SVGAGI (reference sequence). The CDR3 DNA follows: TGTGCCAGCAGCAAAGGGGCGGTCAGATCCCCTGAGCAGTTCTTC. It codes for CASSKGAVRSPEQFF.

The DNA of the CDR3 is TGCAGCGCCCCGATTGCTAACTATGGCTACACCTTC. This translates into CSAPIANYGYTF. The genes are TRBV29-1 and TRBJ1-2; no definite D call. Germline assignment: CDR1 SQVTM and CDR2 ANQGSEA. Trimming pared 7 bases from V and 0 bases from J, leaving 9 bases between. This CDR3 comprises 12 residues.

V is TRBV7-2 and J is TRBJ2-3; no reliable D call. The V gene's germline CDR1 is SGHTA and CDR2 FQGNSA. The CDR3 runs 15 residues. The V end lost 3 bases, the J end lost 1 base, and 11 bases lay between the germline ends. The CDR3: CASSFRARRTDTQYF. The CDR3 DNA sequence: TGTGCCAGCAGCTTCCGGGCTAGACGCACAGATACGCAGTATTTT.

This clonotype was detected only a few times. The rearrangement uses TRBV3-1 and TRBJ2-1, with D maybe TRBD2 (6 bases). Germline CDR1 reads LGHDT; CDR2 reads YNNKEL (reference sequence). Between the trimmed V and J ends, which lost 0 bases and 3 bases, there was a span of 12 bases. The CDR3 is 16 residues long. As DNA, the CDR3 is TGTGCCAGCAGCCAAGAGTCGGCGGGGTTCTACAATGAGCAGTTCTTC. Translating it yields CASSQESAGFYNEQFF.